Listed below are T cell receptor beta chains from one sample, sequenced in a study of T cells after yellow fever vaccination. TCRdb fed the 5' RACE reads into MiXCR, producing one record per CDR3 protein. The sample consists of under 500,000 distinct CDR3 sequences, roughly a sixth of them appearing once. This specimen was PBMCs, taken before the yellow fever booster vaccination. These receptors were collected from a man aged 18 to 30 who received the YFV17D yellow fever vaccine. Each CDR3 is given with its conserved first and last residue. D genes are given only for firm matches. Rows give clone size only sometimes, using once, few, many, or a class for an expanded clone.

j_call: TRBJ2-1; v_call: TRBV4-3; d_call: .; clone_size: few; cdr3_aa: CASSRFDRLYNEQFF; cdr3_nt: TGCGCCAGCAGCCGATTTGACAGACTTTACAATGAGCAGTTCTTC
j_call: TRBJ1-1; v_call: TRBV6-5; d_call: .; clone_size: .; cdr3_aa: CASSAFYEAFF; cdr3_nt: TGTGCCAGCAGCGCCTTCTATGAAGCTTTCTTT
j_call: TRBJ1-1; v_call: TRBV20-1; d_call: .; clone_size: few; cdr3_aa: CSARDEGMNTEAFF; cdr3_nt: TGCAGTGCTAGAGACGAGGGGATGAACACTGAAGCTTTCTTT
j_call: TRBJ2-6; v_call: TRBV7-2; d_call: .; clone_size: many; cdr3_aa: CASSLTPSSGANVLTF; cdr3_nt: TGTGCCAGCAGCTTGACACCATCCTCTGGGGCCAACGTCCTGACTTTC
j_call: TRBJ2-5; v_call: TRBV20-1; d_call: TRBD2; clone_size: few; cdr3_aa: CSVAGVRETQYF; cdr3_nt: TGCAGTGTTGCGGGGGTCCGGGAGACCCAGTACTTC
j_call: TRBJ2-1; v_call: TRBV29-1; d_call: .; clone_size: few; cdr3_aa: CSASGGWNEQFF; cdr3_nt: TGCAGCGCCTCCGGTGGGTGGAATGAGCAGTTCTTC
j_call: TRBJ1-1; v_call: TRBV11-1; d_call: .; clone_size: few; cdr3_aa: CASSLLDLNTEAFF; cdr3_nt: TGTGCCAGCAGCTTGCTGGACCTGAACACTGAAGCTTTCTTT
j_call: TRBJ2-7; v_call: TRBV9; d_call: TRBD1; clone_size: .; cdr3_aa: CASSAGGQGFDEQYF; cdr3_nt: TGTGCCAGCAGCGCGGGGGGACAGGGGTTCGACGAGCAGTACTTC
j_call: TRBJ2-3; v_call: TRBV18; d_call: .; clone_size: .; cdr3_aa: CASSPPGGASTDTQYF; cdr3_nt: TGTGCCAGCTCACCCCCTGGAGGGGCGAGCACAGATACGCAGTATTTT
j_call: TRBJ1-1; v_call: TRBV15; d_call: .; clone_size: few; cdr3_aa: CATRGRISPMNTEAFF; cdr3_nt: TGTGCCACCAGGGGACGAATTTCGCCCATGAACACTGAAGCTTTCTTT
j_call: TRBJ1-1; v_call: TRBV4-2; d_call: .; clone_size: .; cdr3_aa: CASSREGKAFF; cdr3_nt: TGTGCCAGCAGCCGCGAGGGAAAAGCTTTCTTT
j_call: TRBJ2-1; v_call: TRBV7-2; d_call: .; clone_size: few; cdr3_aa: CASSLRWGADNEQFF; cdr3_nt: TGTGCCAGCAGCTTACGATGGGGGGCGGACAATGAGCAGTTCTTC
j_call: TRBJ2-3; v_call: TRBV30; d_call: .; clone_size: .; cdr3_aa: CAWNPGASTDTQYF; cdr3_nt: TGTGCCTGGAACCCAGGAGCTAGCACAGATACGCAGTATTTT
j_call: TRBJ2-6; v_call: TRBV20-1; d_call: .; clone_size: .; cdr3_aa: CSARGRDSDSGANVLTF; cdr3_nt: TGCAGTGCTCGGGGACGGGACTCCGATTCTGGGGCCAACGTCCTGACTTTC
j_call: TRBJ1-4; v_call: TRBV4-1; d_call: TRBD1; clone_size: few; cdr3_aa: CASSPLGTGPAGSKLFF; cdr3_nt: TGCGCCAGCAGCCCGCTTGGGACAGGGCCCGCCGGTTCTAAACTGTTTTTT
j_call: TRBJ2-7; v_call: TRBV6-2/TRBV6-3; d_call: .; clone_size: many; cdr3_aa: CASSYSPAAFYEQYF; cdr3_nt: TGTGCCAGCAGTTACAGTCCGGCGGCCTTCTACGAGCAGTACTTC
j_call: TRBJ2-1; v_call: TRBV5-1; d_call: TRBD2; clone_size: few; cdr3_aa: CASSFGTMANEQFF; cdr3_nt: TGCGCCAGCAGCTTCGGGACTATGGCCAATGAGCAGTTCTTC
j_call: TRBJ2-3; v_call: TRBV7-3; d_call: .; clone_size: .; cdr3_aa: CASSSLAGPTDTQYF; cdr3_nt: TGTGCCAGCAGCTCCCTGGCGGGGCCCACAGATACGCAGTATTTT
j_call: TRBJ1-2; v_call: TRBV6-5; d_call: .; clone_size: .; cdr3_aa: CASSYVPRRHYTF; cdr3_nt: TGTGCCAGCAGTTACGTCCCCAGGAGGCACTACACCTTC
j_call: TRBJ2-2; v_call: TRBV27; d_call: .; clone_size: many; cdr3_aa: CASSLNGHGELFF; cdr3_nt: TGTGCCAGCAGTTTAAATGGGCACGGGGAGCTGTTTTTT
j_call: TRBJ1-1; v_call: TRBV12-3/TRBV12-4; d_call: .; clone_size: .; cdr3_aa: CASSPHRAGRTEAFF; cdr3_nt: TGTGCCAGCAGTCCACACCGGGCAGGCAGGACTGAAGCTTTCTTT
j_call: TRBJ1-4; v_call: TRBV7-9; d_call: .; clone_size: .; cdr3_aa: CASSSPEGSRNKLFF; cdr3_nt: TGTGCCAGCAGCTCTCCGGAGGGGTCCCGAAACAAACTGTTTTTT
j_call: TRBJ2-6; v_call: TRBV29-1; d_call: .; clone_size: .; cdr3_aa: CSATGISGANVLTF; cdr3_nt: TGCAGCGCAACCGGGATCTCTGGGGCCAACGTCCTGACTTTC
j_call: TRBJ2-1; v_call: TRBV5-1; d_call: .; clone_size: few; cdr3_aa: CASRGSWEQFF; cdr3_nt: TGCGCCAGCCGGGGGTCCTGGGAGCAGTTCTTC
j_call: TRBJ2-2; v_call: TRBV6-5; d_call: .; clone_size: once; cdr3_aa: CASSFWGPQNTGELFF; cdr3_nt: TGTGCCAGCAGTTTTTGGGGACCGCAGAACACCGGGGAGCTGTTTTTT
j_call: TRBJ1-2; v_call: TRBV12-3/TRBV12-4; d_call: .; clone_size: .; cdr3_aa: CASSSLANYGYTF; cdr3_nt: TGTGCCAGCAGCTCACTAGCTAACTATGGCTACACCTTC
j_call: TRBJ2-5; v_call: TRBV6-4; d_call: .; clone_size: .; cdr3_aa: CASSQLKRVKGETQYF; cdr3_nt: TGTGCCAGCAGTCAACTCAAGCGGGTTAAGGGGGAGACCCAGTACTTC
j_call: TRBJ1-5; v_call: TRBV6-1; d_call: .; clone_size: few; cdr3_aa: CASSEREYQPQHF; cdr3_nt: TGTGCCAGCAGTGAACGGGAATATCAGCCCCAGCATTTT
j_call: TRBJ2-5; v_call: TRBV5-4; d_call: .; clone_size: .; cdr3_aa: CASSYGEETQYF; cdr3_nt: TGTGCCAGCAGTTACGGGGAGGAGACCCAGTACTTC
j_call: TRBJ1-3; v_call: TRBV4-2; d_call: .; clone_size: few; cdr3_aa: CASGPVGSGNTIYF; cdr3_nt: TGTGCCAGCGGACCCGTCGGCTCTGGAAACACCATATATTTT
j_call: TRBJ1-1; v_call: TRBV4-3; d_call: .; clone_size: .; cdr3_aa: CASSQDGLGFPEAFF; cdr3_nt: TGCGCCAGCAGCCAAGATGGATTGGGTTTCCCTGAAGCTTTCTTT
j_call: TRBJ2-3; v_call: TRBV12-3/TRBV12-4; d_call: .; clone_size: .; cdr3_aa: CASSSTVVTDTQYF; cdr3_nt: TGTGCCAGCAGTTCGACGGTAGTCACAGATACGCAGTATTTT
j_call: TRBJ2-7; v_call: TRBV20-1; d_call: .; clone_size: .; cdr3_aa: CSARPPGAVMKEQYF; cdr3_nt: TGCAGTGCACGGCCCCCAGGAGCGGTGATGAAGGAGCAGTACTTC
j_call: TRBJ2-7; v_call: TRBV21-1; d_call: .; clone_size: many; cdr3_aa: CASSKGTYEQYF; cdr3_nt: TGTGCCAGCAGCAAAGGGACATACGAGCAGTACTTC
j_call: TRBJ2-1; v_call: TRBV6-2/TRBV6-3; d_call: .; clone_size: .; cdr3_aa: CASSYTGYNEQFF; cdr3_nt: TGTGCCAGCAGTTACACGGGGTACAATGAGCAGTTCTTC
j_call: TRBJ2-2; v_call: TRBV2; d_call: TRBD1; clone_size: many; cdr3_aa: CASSRTGNTGELFF; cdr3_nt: TGTGCCAGCAGTAGGACAGGGAACACCGGGGAGCTGTTTTTT
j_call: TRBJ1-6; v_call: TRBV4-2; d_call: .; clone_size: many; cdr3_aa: CASSQDRGSPLHF; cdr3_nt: TGTGCCAGCAGCCAAGACAGGGGTTCACCCCTCCACTTT
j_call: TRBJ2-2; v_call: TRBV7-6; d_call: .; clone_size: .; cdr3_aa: CASSSQQGTGELFF; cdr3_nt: TGTGCCAGCAGCTCGCAACAGGGAACCGGGGAGCTGTTTTTT
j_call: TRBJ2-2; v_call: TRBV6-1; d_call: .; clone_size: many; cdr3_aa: CASSEADTGELFF; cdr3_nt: TGTGCCAGCAGTGAAGCGGACACCGGGGAGCTGTTTTTT
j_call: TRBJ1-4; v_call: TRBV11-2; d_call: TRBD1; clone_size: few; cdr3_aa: CASSVRGLFEKLFF; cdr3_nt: TGTGCCAGCAGCGTCAGGGGGCTCTTTGAAAAACTGTTTTTT
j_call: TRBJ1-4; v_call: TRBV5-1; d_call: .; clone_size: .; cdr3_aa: CASSLDLGRGNEKLFF; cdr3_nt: TGCGCCAGCAGCTTGGATTTAGGCAGGGGCAATGAAAAACTGTTTTTT
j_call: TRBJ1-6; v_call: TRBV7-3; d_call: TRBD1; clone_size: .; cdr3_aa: CASTLFEALGQGNSPLHF; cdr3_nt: TGTGCCAGCACCCTTTTTGAGGCCCTGGGACAGGGGAATTCACCCCTCCACTTT
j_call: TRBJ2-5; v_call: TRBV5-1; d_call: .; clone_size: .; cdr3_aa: CASSLGLTYQETQYF; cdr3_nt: TGCGCCAGCAGCTTAGGACTCACTTACCAAGAGACCCAGTACTTC
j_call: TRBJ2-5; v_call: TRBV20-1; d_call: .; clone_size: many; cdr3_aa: CSVQGEVELYF; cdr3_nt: TGCAGTGTACAGGGTGAAGTTGAGCTGTACTTC
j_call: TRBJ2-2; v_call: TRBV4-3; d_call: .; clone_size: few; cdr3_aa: CASSQNREGLPFGTGELFF; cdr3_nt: TGCGCCAGCAGCCAGAACCGCGAGGGCCTGCCTTTCGGCACCGGGGAGCTGTTTTTT
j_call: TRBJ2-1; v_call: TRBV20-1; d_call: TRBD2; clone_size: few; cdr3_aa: CSVPTSALYNEQFF; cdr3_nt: TGCAGTGTACCGACTAGCGCCCTCTACAATGAGCAGTTCTTC
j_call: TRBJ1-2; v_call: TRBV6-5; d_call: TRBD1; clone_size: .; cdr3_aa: CASRPRTGGAYNGYTF; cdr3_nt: TGTGCCAGCAGACCCCGGACAGGGGGCGCTTATAACGGCTACACCTTC